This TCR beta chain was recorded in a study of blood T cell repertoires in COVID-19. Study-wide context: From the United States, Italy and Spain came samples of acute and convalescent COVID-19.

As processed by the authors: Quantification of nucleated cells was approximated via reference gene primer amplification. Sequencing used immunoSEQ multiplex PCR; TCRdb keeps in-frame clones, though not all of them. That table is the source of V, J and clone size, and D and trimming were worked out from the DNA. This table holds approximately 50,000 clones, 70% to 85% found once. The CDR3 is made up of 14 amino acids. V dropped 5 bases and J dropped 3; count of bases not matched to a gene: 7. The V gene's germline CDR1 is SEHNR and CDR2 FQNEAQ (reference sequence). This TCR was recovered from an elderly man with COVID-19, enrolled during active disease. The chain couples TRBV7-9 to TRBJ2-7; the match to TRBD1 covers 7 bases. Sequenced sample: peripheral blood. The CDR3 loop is CASSVTGVIYEQYV. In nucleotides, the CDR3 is TGTGCCAGCAGCGTAACAGGGGTAATCTACGAGCAGTACGTC.